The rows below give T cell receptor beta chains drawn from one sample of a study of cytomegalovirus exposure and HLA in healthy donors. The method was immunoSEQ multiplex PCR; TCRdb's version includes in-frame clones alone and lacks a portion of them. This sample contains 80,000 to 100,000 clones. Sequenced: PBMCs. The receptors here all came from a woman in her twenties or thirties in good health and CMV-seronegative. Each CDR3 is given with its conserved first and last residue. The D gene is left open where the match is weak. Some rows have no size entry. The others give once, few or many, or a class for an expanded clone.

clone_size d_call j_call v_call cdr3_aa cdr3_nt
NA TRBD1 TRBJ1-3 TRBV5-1 CASSSQDRSSGNTIYF TGCGCCAGCAGCTCCCAGGACAGGAGCTCTGGAAACACCATATATTTT
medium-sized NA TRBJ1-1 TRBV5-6 CASSLGAGRGEAFF TGTGCCAGCAGCTTGGGAGCAGGGCGGGGTGAAGCTTTCTTT
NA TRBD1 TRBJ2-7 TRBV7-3 CASSPREGQGKDEQYF TGTGCCAGCAGCCCCAGGGAAGGACAGGGTAAGGACGAGCAGTACTTC
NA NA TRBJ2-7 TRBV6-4 CASSGREGAHEQYF TGTGCCAGCAGTGGCCGGGAGGGGGCCCACGAGCAGTACTTC
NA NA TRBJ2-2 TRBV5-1 CASSFWAGTNTGELFF TGCGCCAGCAGCTTTTGGGCGGGAACGAACACCGGGGAGCTGTTTTTT
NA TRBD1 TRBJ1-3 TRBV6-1 CASSEGTGGNGNTIYF TGTGCCAGCAGTGAAGGGACAGGGGGCAACGGAAACACCATATATTTT
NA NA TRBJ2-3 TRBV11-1 CASSSRQVSDTQYF TGTGCCAGCAGCTCTCGACAGGTATCCGATACGCAGTATTTT
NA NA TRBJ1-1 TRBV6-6 CASSAATVPGTEAFF TGTGCCAGCAGCGCCGCCACAGTCCCGGGAACTGAAGCTTTCTTT
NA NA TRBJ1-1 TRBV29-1 CSVVPLAGAGNNAMNTEAFF TGCAGCGTGGTCCCCTTGGCTGGAGCAGGGAATAATGCCATGAACACTGAAGCCTTCTTT
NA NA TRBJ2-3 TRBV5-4 CASSLAVTVSTDTQYF TGTGCCAGCAGCTTGGCCGTCACGGTCAGCACAGATACGCAGTATTTT
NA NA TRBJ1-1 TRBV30 CAWSPTVNTEAFF TGTGCCTGGAGTCCCACAGTTAACACTGAAGCTTTCTTT
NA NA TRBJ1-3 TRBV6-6 CASGYGTTGNTIYF TGTGCCAGCGGCTATGGGACAACTGGAAACACCATATATTTT
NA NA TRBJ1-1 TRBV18 CASSPSGDSRWTEAFF TGTGCCAGCTCCCCGTCCGGCGACAGCCGTTGGACTGAAGCTTTCTTT
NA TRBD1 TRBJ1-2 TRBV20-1 CSTGENYGYTF TGCAGCACAGGGGAGAACTATGGCTACACCTTC
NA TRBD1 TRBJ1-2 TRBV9 CASSVAGTGNYGYTF TGTGCCAGCAGCGTAGCTGGGACAGGCAACTATGGCTACACCTTC
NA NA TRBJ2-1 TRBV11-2 CASSSIQRVGSNEQFF TGTGCCAGCAGCTCGATACAGCGGGTAGGGTCTAATGAGCAGTTCTTC
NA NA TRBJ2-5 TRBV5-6 CASSSTGRVGETQYF TGTGCCAGCAGCTCAACTGGCAGGGTAGGAGAGACCCAGTACTTC
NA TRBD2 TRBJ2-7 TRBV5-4 CASSSSQRGLAYEQYF TGTGCCAGCAGCTCTTCCCAGCGGGGTCTCGCATACGAGCAGTACTTC
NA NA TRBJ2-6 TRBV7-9 CASSLAGTGANVLTF TGTGCCAGCAGCTTAGCGGGGACAGGGGCCAACGTCCTGACTTTC
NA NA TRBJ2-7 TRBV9 CASSVATGTGGEQYF TGTGCCAGCAGCGTTGCTACCGGGACCGGGGGCGAGCAGTACTTC
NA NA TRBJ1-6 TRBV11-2 CASSIPTGNNSPLHF TGTGCCAGCAGCATACCGACAGGCAATAATTCACCCCTCCACTTT
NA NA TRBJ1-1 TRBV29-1 CSAGTEAFF TGCAGCGCCGGGACTGAAGCTTTCTTT
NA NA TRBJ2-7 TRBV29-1 CSVTGTYEQYF TGCAGCGTTACGGGGACCTACGAGCAGTACTTC
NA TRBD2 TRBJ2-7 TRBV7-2 CASSASGLQYF TGTGCCAGCAGTGCTAGCGGGTTACAGTACTTC
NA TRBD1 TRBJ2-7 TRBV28 CASRPDRGHSHEQYF TGTGCCAGCAGGCCCGACAGGGGGCATAGCCACGAGCAGTACTTC
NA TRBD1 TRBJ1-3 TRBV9 CASSHRDRGNGNTIYF TGTGCCAGCAGCCACCGGGACAGGGGAAATGGAAACACCATATATTTT
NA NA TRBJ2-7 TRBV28 CASSLFHEQYF TGTGCCAGCAGTTTATTTCATGAGCAGTACTTC
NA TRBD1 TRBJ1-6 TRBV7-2 CASSWGQLGDSPLHF TGTGCCAGCAGCTGGGGACAGCTTGGCGATTCACCCCTCCACTTT
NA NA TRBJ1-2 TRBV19 CASSTSPPLVGYTF TGTGCCAGTAGCACGAGCCCCCCGCTTGTTGGCTACACCTTC
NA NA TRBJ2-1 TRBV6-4 CASRPDRFSYNEQFF TGTGCCAGCCGCCCCGACAGATTCTCCTACAATGAGCAGTTCTTC
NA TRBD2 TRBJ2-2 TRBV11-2 CASSLSGLAGTNTGELFF TGTGCCAGCAGCTTAAGCGGACTAGCGGGAACGAACACCGGGGAGCTGTTTTTT
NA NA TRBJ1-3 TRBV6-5 CASSSGRGNTIYF TGTGCCAGCAGTTCAGGCAGGGGAAACACCATATATTTT
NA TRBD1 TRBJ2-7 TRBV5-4 CASSLEGDRGDLRGQYF TGTGCCAGCAGCTTGGAAGGGGACAGGGGCGACTTACGAGGGCAGTACTTC
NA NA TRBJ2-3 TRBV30 CAWRAGGTDTQYF TGTGCCTGGAGAGCGGGTGGCACAGATACGCAGTATTTT
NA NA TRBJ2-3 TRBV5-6 CASSLVGGLHTDTQYF TGTGCCAGCAGCTTGGTGGGGGGGCTCCACACAGATACGCAGTATTTT
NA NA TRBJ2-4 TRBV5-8 CASSNVRGAPTLAKNIQYF TGTGCCAGCAGTAATGTCAGGGGGGCGCCGACACTAGCCAAAAACATTCAGTACTTC
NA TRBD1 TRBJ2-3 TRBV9 CASSLTGGMDTQYF TGTGCCAGCAGCCTGACAGGGGGAATGGATACGCAGTATTTT
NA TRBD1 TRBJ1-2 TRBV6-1 CASSVDRVGGYTF TGTGCCAGCAGTGTCGACAGGGTGGGGGGCTACACCTTC
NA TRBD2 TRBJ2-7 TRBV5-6 CASGGGFYEQYF TGTGCCAGCGGGGGGGGGTTCTACGAGCAGTACTTC
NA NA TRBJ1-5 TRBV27 CASSKTGSNQPQHF TGTGCCAGCAGTAAGACAGGTAGCAATCAGCCCCAGCATTTT
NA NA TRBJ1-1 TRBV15 CATSRGAGSDTEAFF TGTGCCACCAGCAGAGGAGCAGGGTCGGACACTGAAGCTTTCTTT
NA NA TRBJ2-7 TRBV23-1 CASSLPDRFSYEQYF TGCGCCAGCAGCCTTCCCGACAGGTTCTCCTACGAGCAGTACTTC
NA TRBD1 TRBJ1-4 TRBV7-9 CASSLDRGRGSEKLFF TGTGCCAGCAGCTTAGACAGGGGGCGCGGTTCTGAAAAACTGTTTTTT
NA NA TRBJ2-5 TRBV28 CASSLKYMSLKETQYF TGTGCCAGCAGTCTCAAATATATGTCACTTAAAGAGACCCAGTACTTC
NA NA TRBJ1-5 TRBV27 CASKHQGSNQPQHF TGTGCCAGCAAGCACCAGGGGAGCAATCAGCCCCAGCATTTT
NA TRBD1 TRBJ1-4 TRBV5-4 CASSLTQGAGEKLFF TGTGCCAGCAGCCTTACACAGGGGGCAGGTGAAAAACTGTTTTTT
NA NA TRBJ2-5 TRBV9 CASSRPGGAETQYF TGTGCCAGCAGCCGTCCTGGGGGCGCAGAGACCCAGTACTTC
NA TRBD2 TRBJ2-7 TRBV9 CASSVDLAGGEQYF TGTGCCAGCAGCGTAGACTTAGCGGGGGGGGAGCAGTACTTC
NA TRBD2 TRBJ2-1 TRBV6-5 CASSKTSGNYNEQFF TGTGCCAGCAGTAAGACTAGCGGTAATTACAATGAGCAGTTCTTC
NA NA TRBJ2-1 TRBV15 CATSVINEQFF TGTGCCACCAGCGTCATCAATGAGCAGTTCTTC
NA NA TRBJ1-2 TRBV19 CASIPNRDRTNYGYTF TGTGCCAGTATCCCAAACAGGGACCGTACTAACTATGGCTACACCTTC
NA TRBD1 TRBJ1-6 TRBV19 CASSIDKPGQGLYSPLHF TGTGCCAGTAGTATAGACAAACCCGGACAGGGGCTCTATTCACCCCTCCACTTT
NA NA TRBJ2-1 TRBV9 CASSVASSYNEQFF TGTGCCAGCAGCGTAGCTAGCTCCTACAATGAGCAGTTCTTC